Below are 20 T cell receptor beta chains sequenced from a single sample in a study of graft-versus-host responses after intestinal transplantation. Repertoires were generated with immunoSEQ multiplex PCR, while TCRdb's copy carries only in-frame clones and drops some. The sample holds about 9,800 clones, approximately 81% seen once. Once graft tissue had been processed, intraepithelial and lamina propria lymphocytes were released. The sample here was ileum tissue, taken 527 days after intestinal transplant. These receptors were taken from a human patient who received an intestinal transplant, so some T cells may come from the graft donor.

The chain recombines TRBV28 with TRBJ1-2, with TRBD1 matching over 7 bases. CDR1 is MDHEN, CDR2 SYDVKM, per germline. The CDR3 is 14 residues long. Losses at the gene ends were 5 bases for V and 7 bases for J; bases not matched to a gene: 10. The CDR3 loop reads CASSPPLDRVGYTF. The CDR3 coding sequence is TGTGCCAGCAGTCCCCCTCTTGACAGGGTTGGCTACACCTTC.

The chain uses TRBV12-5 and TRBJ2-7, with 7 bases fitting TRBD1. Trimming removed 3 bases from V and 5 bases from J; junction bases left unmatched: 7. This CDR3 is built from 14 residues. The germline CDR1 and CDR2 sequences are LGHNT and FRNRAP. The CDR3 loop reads CASGFGQGDHEQYF. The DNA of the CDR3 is TGTGCTAGTGGTTTCGGGCAGGGGGACCACGAGCAGTACTTC.

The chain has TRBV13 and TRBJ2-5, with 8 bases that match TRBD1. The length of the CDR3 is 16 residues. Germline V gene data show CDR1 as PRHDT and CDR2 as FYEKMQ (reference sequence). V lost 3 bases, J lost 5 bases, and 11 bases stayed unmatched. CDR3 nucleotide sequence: TGTGCCAGCAGCTTCCTCCTGTCAGGGGGCATGGAGACCCAGTACTTC. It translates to CASSFLLSGGMETQYF.

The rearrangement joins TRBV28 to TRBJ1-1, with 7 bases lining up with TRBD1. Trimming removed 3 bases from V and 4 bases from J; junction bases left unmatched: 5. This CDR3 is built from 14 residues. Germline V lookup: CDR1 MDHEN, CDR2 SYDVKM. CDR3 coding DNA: TGTGCCAGCAGTTTGATCAGGGGGACCACTGAAGCTTTCTTT. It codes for CASSLIRGTTEAFF. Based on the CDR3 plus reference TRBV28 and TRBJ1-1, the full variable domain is DVKVTQSSRYLVKRTGEKVFLECVQDMDHENMFWYRQDPGLGLRLIYFSYDVKMKEKGDIPEGYSVSREKKERFSLILESASTNQTSMYLCASSLIRGTTEAFFGQGTRLTVV.

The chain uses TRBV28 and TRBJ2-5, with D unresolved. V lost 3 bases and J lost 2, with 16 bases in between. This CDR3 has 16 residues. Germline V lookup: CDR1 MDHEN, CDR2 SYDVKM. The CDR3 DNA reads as TGTGCCAGCAGTTTCATTGCCCCTAGACCACAAGAGACCCAGTACTTC. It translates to CASSFIAPRPQETQYF.

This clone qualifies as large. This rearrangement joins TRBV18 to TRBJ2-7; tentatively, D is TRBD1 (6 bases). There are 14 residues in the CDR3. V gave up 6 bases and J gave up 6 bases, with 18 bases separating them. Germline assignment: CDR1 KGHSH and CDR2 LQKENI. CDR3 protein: CASSLSGQGREQYF. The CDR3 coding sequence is TGTGCCAGCTCCCTCTCTGGTCAGGGGCGCGAGCAGTACTTC.

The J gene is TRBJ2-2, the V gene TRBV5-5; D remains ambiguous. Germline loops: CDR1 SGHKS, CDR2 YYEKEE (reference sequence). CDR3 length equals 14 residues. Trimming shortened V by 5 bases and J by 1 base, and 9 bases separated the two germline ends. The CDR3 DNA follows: TGTGCCAGCAGGCCCGCAGGGAACACCGGGGAGCTGTTTTTT. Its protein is CASRPAGNTGELFF.

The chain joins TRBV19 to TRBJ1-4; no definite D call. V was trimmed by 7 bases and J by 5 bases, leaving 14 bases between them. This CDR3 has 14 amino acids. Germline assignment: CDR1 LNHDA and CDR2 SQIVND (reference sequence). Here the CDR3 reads CASNFRGVNEKLFF. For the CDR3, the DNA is TGTGCCAGTAATTTCCGGGGTGTGAATGAAAAACTGTTTTTT.

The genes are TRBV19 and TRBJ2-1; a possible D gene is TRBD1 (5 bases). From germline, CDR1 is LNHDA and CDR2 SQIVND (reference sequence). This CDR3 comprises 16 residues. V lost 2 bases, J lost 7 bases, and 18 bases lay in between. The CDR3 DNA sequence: TGTGCCAGTAGTATAAGGGGCAGGAGCCCCATTAATGAGCAGTTCTTC. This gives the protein CASSIRGRSPINEQFF.

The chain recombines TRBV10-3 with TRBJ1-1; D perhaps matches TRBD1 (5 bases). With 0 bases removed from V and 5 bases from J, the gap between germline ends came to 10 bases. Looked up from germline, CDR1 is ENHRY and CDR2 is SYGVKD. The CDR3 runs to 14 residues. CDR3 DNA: TGTGCCATCAGTGAGTCGGGACTTGGGACTGAAGCTTTCTTT. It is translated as CAISESGLGTEAFF.

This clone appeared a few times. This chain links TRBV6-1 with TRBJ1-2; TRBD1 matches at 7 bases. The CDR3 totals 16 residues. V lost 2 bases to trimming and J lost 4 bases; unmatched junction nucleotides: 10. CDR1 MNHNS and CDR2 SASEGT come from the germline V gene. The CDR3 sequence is CASSEIHHDRAYGYTF. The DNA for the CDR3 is TGTGCCAGCAGTGAAATCCACCACGACAGGGCCTATGGCTACACCTTC.

This CDR3 reads CASSPGGYEQYF. CDR3 sequence (DNA): TGTGCCAGCAGCCCAGGAGGCTACGAGCAGTACTTC. The V gene is TRBV5-6, the J gene TRBJ2-7; TRBD2 is a possible D gene (5 bases). The CDR3 totals 12 residues. Trimming shortened V by 4 bases and J by 3 bases, and 8 bases separated the two germline ends. CDR1 is SGHDT and CDR2 is YYEEEE in the germline V gene.

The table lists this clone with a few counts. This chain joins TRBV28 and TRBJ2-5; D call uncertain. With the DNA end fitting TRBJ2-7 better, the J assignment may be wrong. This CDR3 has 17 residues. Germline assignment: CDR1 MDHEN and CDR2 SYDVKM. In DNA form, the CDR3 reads TGTGCCAGCAGTTTACCCCTTGTGGTAGCTACCTCCTACGAGCAGTACTTC. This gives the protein CASSLPLVVATSYEQYF.

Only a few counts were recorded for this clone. Written as DNA, the CDR3 is TGTGCCAGCAGTGAAAGGAGGGGAGAACCCTACACTGAAGCTTTCTTT. This translates into CASSERRGEPYTEAFF. The V and J genes are TRBV6-1 and TRBJ1-1; TRBD1 is a possible D gene (5 bases). CDR3 length equals 16 residues. The V gene lost 2 bases and the J gene lost 3 bases, with 16 bases spanning the gap. Germline assignment: CDR1 MNHNS and CDR2 SASEGT.

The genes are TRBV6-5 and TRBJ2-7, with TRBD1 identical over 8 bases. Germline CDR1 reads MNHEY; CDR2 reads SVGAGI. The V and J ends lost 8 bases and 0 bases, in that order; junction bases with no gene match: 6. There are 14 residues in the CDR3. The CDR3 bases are TGTGCCAGCCGCGGGACAGGAAGCTCCTACGAGCAGTACTTC. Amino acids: CASRGTGSSYEQYF.

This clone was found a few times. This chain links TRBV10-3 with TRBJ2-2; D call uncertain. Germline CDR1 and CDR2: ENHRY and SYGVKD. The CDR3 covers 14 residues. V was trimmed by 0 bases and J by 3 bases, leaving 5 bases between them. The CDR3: CAISESRYTGELFF. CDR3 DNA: TGTGCCATCAGTGAGTCGAGGTACACCGGGGAGCTGTTTTTT.

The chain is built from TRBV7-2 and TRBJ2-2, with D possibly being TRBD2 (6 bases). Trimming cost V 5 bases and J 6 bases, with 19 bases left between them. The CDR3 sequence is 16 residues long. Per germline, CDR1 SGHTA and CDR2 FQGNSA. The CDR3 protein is CASSEGLTRGAGELFF. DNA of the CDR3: TGTGCCAGCAGCGAGGGACTGACCCGAGGGGCCGGGGAGCTGTTTTTT.

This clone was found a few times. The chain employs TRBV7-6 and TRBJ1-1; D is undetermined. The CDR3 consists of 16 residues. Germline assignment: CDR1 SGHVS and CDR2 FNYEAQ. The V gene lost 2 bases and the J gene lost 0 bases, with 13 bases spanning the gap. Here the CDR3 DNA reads TGTGCCAGCAGCTTAACTCCGATGTCACTGAACACTGAAGCTTTCTTT. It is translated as CASSLTPMSLNTEAFF.

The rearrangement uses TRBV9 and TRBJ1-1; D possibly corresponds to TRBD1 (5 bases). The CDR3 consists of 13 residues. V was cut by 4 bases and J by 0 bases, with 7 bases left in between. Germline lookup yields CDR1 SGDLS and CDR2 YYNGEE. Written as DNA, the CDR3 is TGTGCCAGCAGCCGGGACCTGAACACTGAAGCTTTCTTT. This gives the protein CASSRDLNTEAFF.

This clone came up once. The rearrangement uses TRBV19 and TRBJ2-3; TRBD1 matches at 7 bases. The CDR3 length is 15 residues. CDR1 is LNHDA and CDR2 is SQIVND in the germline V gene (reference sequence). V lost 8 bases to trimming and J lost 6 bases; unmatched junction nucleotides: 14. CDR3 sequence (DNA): TGTGCCAGTGGTTGGGACAGCCAAGGTGGGGATACGCAGTATTTT. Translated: CASGWDSQGGDTQYF.